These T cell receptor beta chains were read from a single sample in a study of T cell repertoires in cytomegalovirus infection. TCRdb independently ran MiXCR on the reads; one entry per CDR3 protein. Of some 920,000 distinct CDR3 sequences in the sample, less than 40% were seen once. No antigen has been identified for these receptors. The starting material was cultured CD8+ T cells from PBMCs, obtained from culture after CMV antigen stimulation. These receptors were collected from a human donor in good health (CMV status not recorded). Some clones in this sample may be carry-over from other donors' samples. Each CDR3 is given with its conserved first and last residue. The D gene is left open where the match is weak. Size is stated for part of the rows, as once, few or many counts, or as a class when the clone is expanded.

CDR3 DNA: TGTGCCAGGAAAAACGACAGGGACTCCTACAATGAGCAGTTCTTC; CDR3 protein: CARKNDRDSYNEQFF; D gene: TRBD1; J gene: TRBJ2-1; clone size: .; V gene: TRBV6-6
CDR3 DNA: TGTGCCAGCAGCGCGTGGGGTAATCCGCCCCAGCATTTT; CDR3 protein: CASSAWGNPPQHF; D gene: .; J gene: TRBJ1-5; clone size: .; V gene: TRBV9
CDR3 DNA: TGTGCCAGCAGCTCGCCGTCGACCTACGAGCAGTACTTC; CDR3 protein: CASSSPSTYEQYF; D gene: .; J gene: TRBJ2-7; clone size: .; V gene: TRBV11-1
CDR3 DNA: TGTGCCAGCAGCGGGGGTAGGGACGGACCCACAGATACGCAGTATTTT; CDR3 protein: CASSGGRDGPTDTQYF; D gene: .; J gene: TRBJ2-3; clone size: few; V gene: TRBV9
CDR3 DNA: TGTGCCAGCTCACCACCGGCAGGGGTAATTGAAAAACTGTTTTTT; CDR3 protein: CASSPPAGVIEKLFF; D gene: .; J gene: TRBJ1-4; clone size: .; V gene: TRBV18
CDR3 DNA: TGTGCCAGACAGGTTTCGGGGGTTGAGAACACTGAAGCTTTCTTT; CDR3 protein: CARQVSGVENTEAFF; D gene: .; J gene: TRBJ1-1; clone size: few; V gene: TRBV2
CDR3 DNA: TGTGCCAGCAGCCCGGGGAGCTCCTATAATTCACCCCTCCACTTT; CDR3 protein: CASSPGSSYNSPLHF; D gene: .; J gene: TRBJ1-6; clone size: many; V gene: TRBV7-6
CDR3 DNA: TGTGCCAGCACCGGGACACCCAGCTCTGGGGCCAACGTCCTGACTTTC; CDR3 protein: CASTGTPSSGANVLTF; D gene: .; J gene: TRBJ2-6; clone size: .; V gene: TRBV6-1
CDR3 DNA: TGTGCCACCCTCGACCCAGACAGGGCGTTCTATGGCTACACCTTC; CDR3 protein: CATLDPDRAFYGYTF; D gene: TRBD1; J gene: TRBJ1-2; clone size: few; V gene: TRBV10-3
CDR3 DNA: TGTGCCAGCAGCCCATTGACAAGGAACAATCAGCCCCAGCATTTT; CDR3 protein: CASSPLTRNNQPQHF; D gene: .; J gene: TRBJ1-5; clone size: .; V gene: TRBV7-2
CDR3 DNA: TGTGCCAGCAGCGTAGTCGGCAGGGGGAACACTGAAGCTTTCTTT; CDR3 protein: CASSVVGRGNTEAFF; D gene: .; J gene: TRBJ1-1; clone size: .; V gene: TRBV9
CDR3 DNA: TGTGCCAGCAGCTTAGATGGGACTAGCGGCTGGGGAGATACGCAGTATTTT; CDR3 protein: CASSLDGTSGWGDTQYF; D gene: TRBD2; J gene: TRBJ2-3; clone size: many; V gene: TRBV7-2
CDR3 DNA: TGTGCCAGCGTAGATATCGGGACCCTGAACACTGAAGCTTTCTTT; CDR3 protein: CASVDIGTLNTEAFF; D gene: .; J gene: TRBJ1-1; clone size: .; V gene: TRBV6-2/TRBV6-3
CDR3 DNA: TGTGCCAGCAGTGAAGCAAGAGCAGGGCTAGGGACAGATACGCAGTATTTT; CDR3 protein: CASSEARAGLGTDTQYF; D gene: .; J gene: TRBJ2-3; clone size: few; V gene: TRBV6-1
CDR3 DNA: TGTGCCAGCAGGACCCAGGGAACCTATGGCTACACCTTC; CDR3 protein: CASRTQGTYGYTF; D gene: .; J gene: TRBJ1-2; clone size: many; V gene: TRBV2
CDR3 DNA: TGTGCCAGCAGCTCAGGGGACCGAAACACCATATATTTT; CDR3 protein: CASSSGDRNTIYF; D gene: .; J gene: TRBJ1-3; clone size: .; V gene: TRBV7-4
CDR3 DNA: TGTGCCAGCAGCCCTTGGAAGGGGGGACGTCGAGATACGCAGTATTTT; CDR3 protein: CASSPWKGGRRDTQYF; D gene: .; J gene: TRBJ2-3; clone size: few; V gene: TRBV9
CDR3 DNA: TGTGCCAGCAGTTTAGTTTGGGATCTTTACAGGGGGCCTGGGGAGCTGTTTTTT; CDR3 protein: CASSLVWDLYRGPGELFF; D gene: TRBD1; J gene: TRBJ2-2; clone size: .; V gene: TRBV12-3/TRBV12-4
CDR3 DNA: TGTGCCAGTAGTATAGGGGGATCGGACACTGAAGCTTTCTTT; CDR3 protein: CASSIGGSDTEAFF; D gene: .; J gene: TRBJ1-1; clone size: .; V gene: TRBV19
CDR3 DNA: TGCGCCAGCAGCCCCATAGGGGGTGAATCCTACAATGAGCAGTTCTTC; CDR3 protein: CASSPIGGESYNEQFF; D gene: .; J gene: TRBJ2-1; clone size: .; V gene: TRBV4-1
CDR3 DNA: TGCGCCAGCAGCCCAGGTTTCGACGGGACCTACGAGCAGTACTTC; CDR3 protein: CASSPGFDGTYEQYF; D gene: .; J gene: TRBJ2-7; clone size: .; V gene: TRBV4-1
CDR3 DNA: TGTGCCAGCAGCTTTTACAGCCAAGAGACCCAGTACTTC; CDR3 protein: CASSFYSQETQYF; D gene: .; J gene: TRBJ2-5; clone size: many; V gene: TRBV7-8
CDR3 DNA: TGTGCCAGCAGTGCTGAGGGATCGAAGACCCAGTACTTC; CDR3 protein: CASSAEGSKTQYF; D gene: .; J gene: TRBJ2-5; clone size: .; V gene: TRBV25-1
CDR3 DNA: TGTGTCAGTCACCTCATGGGGACTAGCTCCTATAATTCACCCCTCCACTTT; CDR3 protein: CVSHLMGTSSYNSPLHF; D gene: .; J gene: TRBJ1-6; clone size: .; V gene: TRBV5-5
CDR3 DNA: TGTGCCAGCAGTTACCTATGGGGCAATAGCAATCAGCCCCAGCATTTT; CDR3 protein: CASSYLWGNSNQPQHF; D gene: .; J gene: TRBJ1-5; clone size: .; V gene: TRBV6-6
CDR3 DNA: TGTGCCAGCAGTCACCCCTCTCGAGACAGGGGAGACACCATATATTTT; CDR3 protein: CASSHPSRDRGDTIYF; D gene: TRBD1; J gene: TRBJ1-3; clone size: .; V gene: TRBV6-5
CDR3 DNA: TGTGCCAGCAGTGCGACAGGGGGCGCCAATCAGCCCCAGCATTTT; CDR3 protein: CASSATGGANQPQHF; D gene: TRBD1; J gene: TRBJ1-5; clone size: .; V gene: TRBV28
CDR3 DNA: TGTGCCAGCAGTCCGGGTCCAGAGTGGTACACCTTC; CDR3 protein: CASSPGPEWYTF; D gene: .; J gene: TRBJ1-2; clone size: .; V gene: TRBV12-3/TRBV12-4
CDR3 DNA: TGTGCCAGCAGCAATCTCTCCCCCGGGAACAGATATGGCTACACCTTC; CDR3 protein: CASSNLSPGNRYGYTF; D gene: .; J gene: TRBJ1-2; clone size: few; V gene: TRBV7-9
CDR3 DNA: TGTGCCAGCAGCCCCCGGACTAGCGGGGGGCGGAACATTCAGTACTTC; CDR3 protein: CASSPRTSGGRNIQYF; D gene: TRBD2; J gene: TRBJ2-4; clone size: .; V gene: TRBV7-9
CDR3 DNA: TGTGCCAGCAGCCAAGACAGGGCGGCAACTAATGAAAAACTGTTTTTT; CDR3 protein: CASSQDRAATNEKLFF; D gene: .; J gene: TRBJ1-4; clone size: .; V gene: TRBV4-2
CDR3 DNA: TGTGCCAGCAGCTTAGTACGGGGGGGCAATGAGCAGTTCTTC; CDR3 protein: CASSLVRGGNEQFF; D gene: TRBD2; J gene: TRBJ2-1; clone size: .; V gene: TRBV7-9
CDR3 DNA: TGTGCCAGCAGACAAGGGGGCACCTACAATGAGCAGTTCTTC; CDR3 protein: CASRQGGTYNEQFF; D gene: TRBD1; J gene: TRBJ2-1; clone size: .; V gene: TRBV14
CDR3 DNA: TGTGCCAGCAGCTTAGCTGAGGGGGAGAACACTGAAGCTTTCTTT; CDR3 protein: CASSLAEGENTEAFF; D gene: .; J gene: TRBJ1-1; clone size: .; V gene: TRBV7-9